The 18 T cell receptor beta chains listed next were all sequenced from one sample in a study of T-cell memory formation after mild COVID-19. TCRdb reprocessed the 5' RACE reads via MiXCR and lists one record per CDR3 protein. The repertoire includes roughly 310,000 distinct CDR3 sequences, about 16% of them detected once, and more than 20% sits in the top ten. Specimen: PBMCs or a T cell subset sorted from them (not recorded which). These receptors originate from a man in his late teens or twenties who had mild COVID-19 (a few samples of this study predate the infection). Cell type and time point are not known.

This rearrangement joins TRBV9 to TRBJ2-1, with D perhaps matching TRBD2 (6 bases). Germline CDR1 SGDLS, CDR2 YYNGEE. V lost 3 bases, J lost 8 bases, and 15 bases lay in between. The CDR3 spans 14 residues. CDR3 amino acids: CASSAWGTGDEQFF. The CDR3 nucleotides are TGTGCCAGCAGCGCCTGGGGGACGGGAGATGAGCAGTTCTTC.

The sample holds a few counts of this clonotype. This chain joins TRBV6-1 and TRBJ1-2; no reliable D call. The CDR3 has 16 residues. V was pared by 2 bases and J by 8 bases, with 21 bases between. Germline V gene lookup returns CDR1 MNHNS and CDR2 SASEGT. In nucleotides, the CDR3 is TGTGCCAGCAGTGAACGCCACATAATTCCCGGCTTGGGCTACACCTTC. It specifies CASSERHIIPGLGYTF.

The rearrangement joins TRBV7-2 to TRBJ2-7, with D perhaps given as TRBD1 or TRBD2 (5 bases each). Germline assignment: CDR1 SGHTA and CDR2 FQGNSA. The CDR3 length is 16 residues. V was trimmed by 5 bases and J by 7 bases, leaving 24 bases between them. CDR3 bases: TGTGCCAGCAGCCCCCACCGGGAACTCAGGCCAGGGGAGCAGTACTTC. Protein: CASSPHRELRPGEQYF.

The chain combines TRBV28 with TRBJ1-1, with 10 bases lining up with TRBD1. V gave up 4 bases and J gave up 4 bases; unmatched junction bases: 12. The CDR3 loop spans 17 amino acids. Germline CDR1 is MDHEN and CDR2 is SYDVKM. The CDR3 loop is CASSSDDRGRGGTEAFF. The CDR3 DNA reads TGTGCCAGCAGTTCCGATGACAGGGGGCGAGGGGGCACTGAAGCTTTCTTT.

This clonotype was observed many times. The chain employs TRBV12-3 or TRBV12-4 and TRBJ2-3; TRBD2 matches 13 bases. CDR3 length equals 16 residues. Trimming removed 6 bases from V and 5 bases from J; junction bases left unmatched: 8. The CDR3 nucleotides are TGTGCCAGCAGGGTACTAGCGGGGGGGCCGGTAGATACGCAGTATTTT. Residues: CASRVLAGGPVDTQYF.

This clonotype has more than one count but fewer than ten. The chain has TRBV5-4 and TRBJ1-2; D is undetermined. This CDR3 has 14 amino acids. In germline, CDR1 is SGHNT, CDR2 YYREEE (reference sequence). V lost 5 bases and J lost 7, with 18 bases in between. CDR3 sequence: CASRLPSLGSGYTF. The CDR3 DNA reads TGTGCCAGCAGATTGCCTAGTTTAGGGTCTGGCTACACCTTC.

This sequence joins TRBV18 and TRBJ1-1, with 10 bases lining up with TRBD1. The CDR3 consists of 15 residues. The germline CDR1 and CDR2 sequences are KGHSH and LQKENI. V lost 1 base, J lost 5 bases, and 4 bases stayed unmatched. The DNA of the CDR3 is TGTGCCAGCTCACCACGACAGGGGGCTGTTACTGAAGCTTTCTTT. This sequence encodes CASSPRQGAVTEAFF.

This CDR3 reads CSAGTRLAGGIWETQYF. The CDR3 DNA reads TGCAGCGCCGGGACACGGCTAGCGGGGGGGATTTGGGAGACCCAGTACTTC. The chain is built from TRBV29-1 and TRBJ2-5; 12 bases line up with TRBD2. This CDR3 comprises 17 residues. V lost 7 bases, J lost 5 bases, and 17 bases stayed unmatched. Germline V lookup: CDR1 SQVTM, CDR2 ANQGSEA.

This clonotype was seen a handful of times. The rearrangement links TRBV4-3 to TRBJ2-2; TRBD1 might be the D (6 bases). Looked up from germline, CDR1 is LGHNA and CDR2 is YSLEER. The CDR3 consists of 13 residues. V was shortened by 7 bases and J by 6 bases, with 12 bases between the two germline ends. CDR3 sequence (DNA): TGCGCCAGCAACAGGGTGGGGTCCGGGGAGCTGTTTTTT. This gives the protein CASNRVGSGELFF.

This clonotype was seen a handful of times. The chain carries TRBV6-2 or TRBV6-3 and TRBJ1-5, with 7 bases identical to TRBD1. Losses at the gene ends were 0 bases for V and 4 bases for J; bases not matched to a gene: 9. Germline values: CDR1 MNHEY, CDR2 SVGEGT. The CDR3 contains 17 residues. The DNA of the CDR3 is TGTGCCAGCAGTTACTCGCGCGAGGGACAGAGAAATCAGCCCCAGCATTTT. Amino acid sequence: CASSYSREGQRNQPQHF.

This clonotype showed up just a few times. The chain joins TRBV20-1 to TRBJ1-6; D is perhaps TRBD1 (6 bases). V was trimmed by 3 bases and J by 8 bases, leaving 20 bases between them. Germline assignment: CDR1 DFQATT and CDR2 SNEGSKA (reference sequence). This CDR3 is 16 amino acids long. The CDR3 region is CSARASPGTLDSPLHF. The CDR3 DNA follows: TGCAGTGCTAGGGCCAGTCCCGGGACACTAGATTCACCCCTCCACTTT.

The rearrangement joins TRBV20-1 to TRBJ2-3; D possibly matches TRBD1 or TRBD2 (6 bases each). Trimming left V 8 bases short and J 5 bases short, with 17 bases between. Germline lookup yields CDR1 DFQATT and CDR2 SNEGSKA (reference sequence). The CDR3 is 13 residues long. This CDR3 is CSSHGGPGDTQYF. The CDR3 DNA sequence: TGCAGTTCACATGGGGGGCCTGGAGATACGCAGTATTTT.

This clonotype was seen a handful of times. The genes are TRBV3-1 and TRBJ1-6; D not certain. Looked up from germline, CDR1 is LGHDT and CDR2 is YNNKEL (reference sequence). Trimming shortened V by 1 base and J by 7 bases, and 11 bases separated the two germline ends. The CDR3 length is 15 residues. CDR3 protein: CASSQVTGNNSPLHF. The CDR3 DNA follows: TGTGCCAGCAGCCAAGTCACCGGGAACAATTCACCCCTCCACTTT. Using reference TRBV3-1 and TRBJ1-6 for the parts outside the CDR3, the full variable domain is DTAVSQTPKYLVTQMGNDKSIKCEQNLGHDTMYWYKQDSKKFLKIMFSYNNKELIINETVPNRFSPKSPDKAHLNLHINSLELGDSAVYFCASSQVTGNNSPLHFGNGTRLTVT.

In this sample, this clonotype turned up a few times. The chain joins TRBV2 to TRBJ1-5; 8 nucleotides match TRBD1. Looked up from germline, CDR1 is SNHLY and CDR2 is FYNNEI. The CDR3 extends over 15 amino acids. J was trimmed by 3 bases and V by 2 bases; bases with no gene match: 3. CDR3 region: CASSEHRGNNQPQHF. Here the CDR3 DNA reads TGTGCCAGCAGTGAACACAGGGGGAACAATCAGCCCCAGCATTTT.

V gene TRBV9 combines with J gene TRBJ2-5; TRBD1 matches at 11 bases. V was clipped by 4 bases and J by 5 bases; unmatched bases: 4. Per germline, CDR1 SGDLS and CDR2 YYNGEE. The CDR3 has 14 residues. CDR3 sequence: CASSTGTGGETQYF. CDR3 sequence (DNA): TGTGCCAGCAGCACCGGGACAGGGGGGGAGACCCAGTACTTC.

The chain combines TRBV7-9 with TRBJ1-6, with TRBD1 matching 10 bases. This CDR3 comprises 15 residues. CDR1 is SEHNR, CDR2 FQNEAQ, per germline (reference sequence). With V trimmed by 6 bases and J by 7 bases, 6 bases remained unmatched. The chain's CDR3 is CASSRGTGVNSPLHF. Written as DNA, the CDR3 is TGTGCCAGCAGTCGCGGGACAGGGGTGAATTCACCCCTCCACTTT.

In this sample, this clonotype turned up a few times. At one end, the junction sequence differs from germline, possibly due to a read error. The chain uses TRBV12-3 or TRBV12-4 and TRBJ2-1; 7 nucleotides line up with TRBD1. This CDR3 has 15 amino acids. CDR3 residues: CDSSLDGTAYNEQFF. The CDR3 nucleotides read TGTGACAGCAGTTTAGACGGGACAGCCTACAATGAGCAGTTCTTC.

The chain recombines TRBV28 with TRBJ2-7; TRBD1 might be the D (5 bases). Germline V gene sequence: CDR1 MDHEN, CDR2 SYDVKM. The CDR3 loop spans 13 amino acids. Trimming shortened V by 7 bases and J by 2 bases, and 12 bases separated the two germline ends. This chain's CDR3 is CASNSREPYEQYV. CDR3 sequence (DNA): TGTGCCAGCAACTCCAGGGAACCCTACGAGCAGTACGTC.